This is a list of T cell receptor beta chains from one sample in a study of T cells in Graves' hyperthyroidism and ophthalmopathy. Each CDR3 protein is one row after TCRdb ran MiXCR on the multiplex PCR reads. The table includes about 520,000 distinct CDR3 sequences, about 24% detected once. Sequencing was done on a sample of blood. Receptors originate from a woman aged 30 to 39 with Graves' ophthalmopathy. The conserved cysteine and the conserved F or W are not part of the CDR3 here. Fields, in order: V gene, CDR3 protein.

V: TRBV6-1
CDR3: ASSAQGRDTEAF

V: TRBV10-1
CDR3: ASSESGGSEAF

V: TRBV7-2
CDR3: ASSSGARTGELF

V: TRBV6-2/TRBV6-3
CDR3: ASSAHGRGTEAF

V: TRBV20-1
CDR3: SARTSGGWETQY

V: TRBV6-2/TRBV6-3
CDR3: ASSYTSGPDSTYEQY

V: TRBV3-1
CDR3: ASSQDPNGETQY

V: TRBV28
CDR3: ASSLSDGQETQY

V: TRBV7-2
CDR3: ASSWQGNTEAF

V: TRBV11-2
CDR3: ASSFRGGARETQY

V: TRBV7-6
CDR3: ASSSLDTQY

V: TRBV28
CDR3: ASRKGTAGRYEQY

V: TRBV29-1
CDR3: SVPMGQGRTEAF

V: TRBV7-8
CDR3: ASSFYGGRAGELF

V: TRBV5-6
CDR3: ASSFGQGASYEQY

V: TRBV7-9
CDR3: ASGPPGAGNTIY

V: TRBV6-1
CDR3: ASRSNGRPYGYT

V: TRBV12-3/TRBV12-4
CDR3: ASSAPGTGFSNQPQH

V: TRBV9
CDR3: ASSRTGTGIHEQY

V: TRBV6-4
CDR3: ASRRGETQY

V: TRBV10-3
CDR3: AISPGTGQETQY

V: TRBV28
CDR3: ASSSPGTYGYT

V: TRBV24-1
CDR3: ATSGFWAGTDTQY

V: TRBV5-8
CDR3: AGSRRDRAYGYT

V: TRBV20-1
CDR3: SAPDRVVHGYT

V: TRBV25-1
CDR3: ASSEDSSTYEQY

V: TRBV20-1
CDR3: SAETGPSYEQY

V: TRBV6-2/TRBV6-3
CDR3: ASSDTSGSVYEQY

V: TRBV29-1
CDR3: SVGRDDGYT

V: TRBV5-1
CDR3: ASSLVVQSSYEQY

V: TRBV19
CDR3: ASSALTVNTEAF

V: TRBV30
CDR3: AWSAPVGGFDSPLH

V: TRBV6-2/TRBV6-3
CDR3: ASSSRQGDYGYT

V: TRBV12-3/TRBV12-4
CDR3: ASSFQGLGYEQY

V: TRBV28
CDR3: ASSAGGRPNQPQH

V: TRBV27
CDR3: ASSPRDNSLYGYT

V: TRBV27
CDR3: ASSLLGDNQPQH

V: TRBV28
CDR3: ASSTRDRGVGEQY

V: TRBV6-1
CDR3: ASSSGRLNSPLH

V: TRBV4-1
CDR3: ASSQERRGRGRSEAF

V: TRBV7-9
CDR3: ASSSGQGHNQPQH